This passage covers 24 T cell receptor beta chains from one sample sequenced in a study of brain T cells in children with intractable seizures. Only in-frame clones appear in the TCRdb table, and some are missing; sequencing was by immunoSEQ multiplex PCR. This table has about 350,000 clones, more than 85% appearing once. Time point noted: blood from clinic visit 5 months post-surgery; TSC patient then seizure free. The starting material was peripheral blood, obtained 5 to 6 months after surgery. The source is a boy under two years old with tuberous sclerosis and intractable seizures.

The CDR3 protein is CASSLDNYEQYF. The CDR3 DNA reads TGTGCCAGCAGCTTAGACAACTACGAGCAGTACTTC. The chain couples TRBV7-6 to TRBJ2-7; D unclear. Germline CDR1 is SGHVS and CDR2 is FNYEAQ. The germline V and J ends were trimmed by 1 base and 3 bases, with 4 bases remaining between them. The CDR3 has 12 amino acids.

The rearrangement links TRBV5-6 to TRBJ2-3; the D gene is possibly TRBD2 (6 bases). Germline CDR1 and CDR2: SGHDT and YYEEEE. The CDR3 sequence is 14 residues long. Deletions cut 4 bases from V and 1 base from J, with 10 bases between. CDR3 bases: TGTGCCAGCAGCGGGGACTGGGGCACAGATACGCAGTATTTT. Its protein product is CASSGDWGTDTQYF.

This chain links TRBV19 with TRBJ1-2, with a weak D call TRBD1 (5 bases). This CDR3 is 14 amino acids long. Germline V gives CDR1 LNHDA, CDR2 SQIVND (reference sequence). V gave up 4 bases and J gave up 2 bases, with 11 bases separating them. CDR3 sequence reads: CASSTPTANYGYTF. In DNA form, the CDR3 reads TGTGCCAGTAGTACTCCGACAGCCAACTATGGCTACACCTTC.

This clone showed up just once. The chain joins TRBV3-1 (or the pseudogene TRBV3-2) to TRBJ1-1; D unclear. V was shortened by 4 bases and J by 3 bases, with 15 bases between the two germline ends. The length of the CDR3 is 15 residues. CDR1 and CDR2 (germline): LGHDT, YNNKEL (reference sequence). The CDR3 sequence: CASSPRALEDTEAFF. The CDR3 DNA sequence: TGTGCCAGCAGCCCCCGTGCCCTTGAGGACACTGAAGCTTTCTTT.

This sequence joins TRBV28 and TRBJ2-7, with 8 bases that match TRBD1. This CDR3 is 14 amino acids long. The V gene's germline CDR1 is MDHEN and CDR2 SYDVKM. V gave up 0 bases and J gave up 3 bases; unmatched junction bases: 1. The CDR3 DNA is TGTGCCAGCAGTTTATGGGGGACAGGCTACGAGCAGTACTTC. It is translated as CASSLWGTGYEQYF.

CDR3 DNA: TGTGCCAGCAGCCCCCTGTTACAGCTGAACACTGAAGCTTTCTTT. Translated, it gives CASSPLLQLNTEAFF. This chain links TRBV7-9 with TRBJ1-1; no definite D call. The CDR3 contains 15 residues. Germline CDR1 reads SEHNR; CDR2 reads FQNEAQ (reference sequence). Trimming shortened V by 5 bases and J by 0 bases, and 13 bases separated the two germline ends.

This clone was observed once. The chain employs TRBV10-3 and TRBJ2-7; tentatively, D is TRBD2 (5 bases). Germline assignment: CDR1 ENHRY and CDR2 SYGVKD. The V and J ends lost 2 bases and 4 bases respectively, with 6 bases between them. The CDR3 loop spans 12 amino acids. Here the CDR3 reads CAISEGGYEQYF. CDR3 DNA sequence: TGTGCCATCAGTGAGGGCGGGTACGAGCAGTACTTC.

CDR3 coding DNA: TGTGCCAGCAGCCCAGTCCCCTACGAGCAGTACTTC. Amino acid sequence: CASSPVPYEQYF. This chain connects TRBV7-9 to TRBJ2-7; the D is unclear. Trimming took 5 bases from V and 2 from J, leaving 7 bases between them. The germline gives CDR1 SEHNR, CDR2 FQNEAQ (reference sequence). This CDR3 is built from 12 residues. The full variable domain, in which reference TRBV7-9 and TRBJ2-7 provide the parts outside the CDR3, is DTGVSQNPRHKITKRGQNVTFRCDPISEHNRLYWYRQTLGQGPEFLTYFQNEAQLEKSRLLSDRFSAERPKGSFSTLEIQRTEQGDSAMYLCASSPVPYEQYFGPGTRLTVT.

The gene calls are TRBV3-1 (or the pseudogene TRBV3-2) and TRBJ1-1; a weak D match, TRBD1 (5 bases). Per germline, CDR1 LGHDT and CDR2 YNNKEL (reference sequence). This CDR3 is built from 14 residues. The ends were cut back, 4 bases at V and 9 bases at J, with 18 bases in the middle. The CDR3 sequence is CASSPNLDGGKAFF. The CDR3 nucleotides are TGTGCCAGCAGCCCGAATTTAGACGGGGGTAAAGCTTTCTTT.

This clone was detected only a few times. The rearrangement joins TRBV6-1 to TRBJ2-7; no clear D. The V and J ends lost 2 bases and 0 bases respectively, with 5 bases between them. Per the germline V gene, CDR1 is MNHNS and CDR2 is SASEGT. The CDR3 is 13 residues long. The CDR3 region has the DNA TGTGCCAGCAGTGAACTAGGCTCCTACGAGCAGTACTTC. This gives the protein CASSELGSYEQYF.

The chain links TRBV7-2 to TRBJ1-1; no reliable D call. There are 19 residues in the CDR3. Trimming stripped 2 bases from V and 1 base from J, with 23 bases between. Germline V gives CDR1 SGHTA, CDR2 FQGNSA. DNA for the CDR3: TGTGCCAGCAGCTTAAGGGTAAAACGAGACCCGACAAGGAACACTGAAGCTTTCTTT. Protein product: CASSLRVKRDPTRNTEAFF.

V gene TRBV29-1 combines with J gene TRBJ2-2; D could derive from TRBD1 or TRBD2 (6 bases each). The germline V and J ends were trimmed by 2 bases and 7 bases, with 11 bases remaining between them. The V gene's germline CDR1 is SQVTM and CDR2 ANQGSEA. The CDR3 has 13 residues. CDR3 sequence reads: CSVEWGAIGELFF. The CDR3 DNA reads TGCAGCGTTGAATGGGGGGCCATCGGGGAGCTGTTTTTT.

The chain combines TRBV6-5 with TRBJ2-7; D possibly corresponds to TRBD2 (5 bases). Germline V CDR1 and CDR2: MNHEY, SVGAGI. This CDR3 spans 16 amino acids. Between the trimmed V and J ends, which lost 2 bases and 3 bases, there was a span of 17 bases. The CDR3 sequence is CASSYVVDGRDYEQYF. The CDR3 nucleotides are TGTGCCAGCAGTTACGTGGTCGATGGACGGGACTACGAGCAGTACTTC.

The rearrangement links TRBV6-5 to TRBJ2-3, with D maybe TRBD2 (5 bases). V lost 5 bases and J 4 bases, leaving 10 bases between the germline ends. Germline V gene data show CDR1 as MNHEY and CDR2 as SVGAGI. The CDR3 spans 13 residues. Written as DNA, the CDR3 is TGTGCCAGCAGTAACCTAGCTCCAGATACGCAGTATTTT. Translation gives CASSNLAPDTQYF.

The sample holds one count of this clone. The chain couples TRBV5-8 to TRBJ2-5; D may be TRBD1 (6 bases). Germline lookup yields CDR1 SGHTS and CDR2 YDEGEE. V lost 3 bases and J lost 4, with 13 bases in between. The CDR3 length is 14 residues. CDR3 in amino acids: CASSWDMVRETQYF. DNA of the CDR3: TGTGCCAGCAGCTGGGACATGGTAAGAGAGACCCAGTACTTC.

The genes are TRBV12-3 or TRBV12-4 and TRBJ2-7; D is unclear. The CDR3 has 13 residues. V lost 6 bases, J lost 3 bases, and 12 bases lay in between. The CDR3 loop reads CASRAGLYYEQYF. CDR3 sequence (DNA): TGTGCCAGCAGAGCCGGGCTCTACTACGAGCAGTACTTC.

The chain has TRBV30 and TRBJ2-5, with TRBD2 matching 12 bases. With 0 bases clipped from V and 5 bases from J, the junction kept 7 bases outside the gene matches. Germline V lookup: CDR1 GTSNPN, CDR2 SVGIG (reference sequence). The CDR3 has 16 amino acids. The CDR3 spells CAWSVGLAGTKETQYF. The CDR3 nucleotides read TGTGCCTGGAGTGTCGGACTAGCGGGAACTAAGGAGACCCAGTACTTC.

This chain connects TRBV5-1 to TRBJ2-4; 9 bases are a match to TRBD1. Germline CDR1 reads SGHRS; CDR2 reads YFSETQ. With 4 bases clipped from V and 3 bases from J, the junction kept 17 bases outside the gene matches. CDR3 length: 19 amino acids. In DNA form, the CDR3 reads TGCGCCAGCAGCCTATTAAGCCGACAGGGGGGCGTTTTCAAAAACATTCAGTACTTC. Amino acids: CASSLLSRQGGVFKNIQYF.

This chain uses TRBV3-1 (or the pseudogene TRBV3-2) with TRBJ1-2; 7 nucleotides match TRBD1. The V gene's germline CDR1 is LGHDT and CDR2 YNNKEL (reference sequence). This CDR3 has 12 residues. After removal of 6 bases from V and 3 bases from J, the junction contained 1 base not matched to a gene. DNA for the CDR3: TGTGCCAGCAGTCAGGGGGACTATGGCTACACCTTC. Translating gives CASSQGDYGYTF.

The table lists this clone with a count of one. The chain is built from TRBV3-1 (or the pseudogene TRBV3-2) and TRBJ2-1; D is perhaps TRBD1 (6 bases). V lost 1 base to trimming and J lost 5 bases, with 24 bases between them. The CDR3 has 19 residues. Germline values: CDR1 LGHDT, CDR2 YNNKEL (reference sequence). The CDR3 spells CASSQVWGQITGLDNEQFF. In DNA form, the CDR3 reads TGTGCCAGCAGCCAAGTGTGGGGGCAGATAACTGGGCTCGACAATGAGCAGTTCTTC.

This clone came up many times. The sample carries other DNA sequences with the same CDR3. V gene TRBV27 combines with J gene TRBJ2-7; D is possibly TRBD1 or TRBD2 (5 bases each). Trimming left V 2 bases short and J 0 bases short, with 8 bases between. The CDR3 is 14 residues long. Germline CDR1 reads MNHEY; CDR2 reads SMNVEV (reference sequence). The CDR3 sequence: CASSLGGSSYEQYF. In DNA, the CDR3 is TGTGCCAGCAGTTTAGGGGGAAGCTCCTACGAGCAGTACTTC.

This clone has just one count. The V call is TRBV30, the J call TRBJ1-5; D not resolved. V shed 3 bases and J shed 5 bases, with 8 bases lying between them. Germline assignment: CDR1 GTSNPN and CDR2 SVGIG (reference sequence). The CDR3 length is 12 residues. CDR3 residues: CAWRVGDQPQHF. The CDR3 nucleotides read TGTGCCTGGAGGGTTGGTGATCAGCCCCAGCATTTT.

For the CDR3, the DNA is TGTGCCAGCAGCAGGTCCTCACTTAATGAAAAACTGTTTTTT. It is translated as CASSRSSLNEKLFF. The gene calls are TRBV5-6 and TRBJ1-4, with D unclear. The CDR3 runs 14 residues. Trimming took off 4 bases at V and 4 bases at J, with 11 bases between the two ends. Germline V gene lookup returns CDR1 SGHDT and CDR2 YYEEEE.

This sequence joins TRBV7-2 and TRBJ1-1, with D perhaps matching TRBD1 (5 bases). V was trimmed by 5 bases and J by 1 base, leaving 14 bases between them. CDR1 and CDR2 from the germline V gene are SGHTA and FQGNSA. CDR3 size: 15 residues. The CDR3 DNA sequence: TGTGCCAGCAGCCCCCACTTTAGGGGGAACACTGAAGCTTTCTTT. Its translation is CASSPHFRGNTEAFF.